This TCR beta chain was sequenced for a study of T cell changes during pregnancy in multiple sclerosis. The CDR3 totals 13 residues. Deletions cut 0 bases from V and 3 bases from J, with 6 bases between. Germline CDR1 LNHNV, CDR2 YYDKDF (reference sequence). Profiling relied on immunoSEQ multiplex PCR, and the TCRdb table lists in-frame clones only, not all of them. This table holds under 50,000 clones, 92% found once. The source was CD4+ T cells from peripheral blood mononuclear cells, collected in the third trimester of pregnancy. The J gene is TRBJ2-7, the V gene TRBV15; weak D call: TRBD2 (5 bases). The origin of this receptor is a female donor with multiple sclerosis, enrolled in a pregnancy study. The CDR3 nucleotides read TGTGCCACCAGCAGAGATCGGGGCTACGAGCAGTACTTC. Translated, it gives CATSRDRGYEQYF.